Below, 17 T cell receptor beta chains from the same sample are listed, as sequenced in a study of blood T cell repertoires in COVID-19. Sequencing used immunoSEQ multiplex PCR; TCRdb keeps in-frame clones, though not all of them. The sample carries 120,000 or so clones, almost 80% recorded once. Sequencing input: peripheral blood. The receptors originated from a woman of 80 years or more with active or convalescent COVID-19.

The chain recombines TRBV4-2 with TRBJ2-5; 13 bases match TRBD2. The ends lost 3 bases at V and 4 bases at J; junction bases unmatched: 11. The CDR3 runs to 18 residues. Looked up from germline, CDR1 is LGHNA and CDR2 is YNFKEQ. CDR3 in amino acids: CASSQAPTRLAGGETQYF. The CDR3 nucleotides are TGTGCCAGCAGCCAGGCTCCGACCCGACTAGCGGGAGGAGAGACCCAGTACTTC.

J is TRBJ1-6 and V is TRBV9, with 8 bases lining up with TRBD1. The length of the CDR3 is 15 residues. With 4 bases clipped from V and 6 bases from J, the junction kept 6 bases outside the gene matches. Germline values: CDR1 SGDLS, CDR2 YYNGEE. CDR3 residues: CASSTGQGGNSPLHF. The CDR3 DNA reads as TGTGCCAGCAGCACAGGACAGGGCGGTAATTCACCCCTCCACTTT.

The genes are TRBV7-6 and TRBJ2-3; TRBD2 aligns across 11 bases. Germline-derived CDR1 and CDR2 are SGHVS and FNYEAQ. The CDR3 consists of 18 residues. V shed 1 base, J shed 5 bases, and the junction held 11 bases outside the gene matches. CDR3 amino acids: CASSLEGTSGIGGDTQYF. DNA of the CDR3: TGTGCCAGCAGCTTAGAAGGGACTAGCGGAATAGGGGGAGATACGCAGTATTTT.

V and J are TRBV16 and TRBJ2-1, with 8 positions matching TRBD2. Germline V gene lookup returns CDR1 KGHSY and CDR2 FQNENV. V trimming: 0 bases; J trimming: 4 bases; junction bases outside the gene matches: 8. This CDR3 region has 17 residues. For the CDR3, the DNA is TGTGCCAGCAGCCAATCTGGAACGGGACTAGTATACAATGAGCAGTTCTTC. Its translation: CASSQSGTGLVYNEQFF.

This rearrangement joins TRBV6-5 to TRBJ2-3; TRBD2 matches 9 bases. The CDR3 runs to 15 residues. In germline, CDR1 is MNHEY, CDR2 SVGAGI. Losses at the gene ends were 6 bases for V and 2 bases for J; bases not matched to a gene: 6. CDR3 residues: CASRLLAGYTDTQYF. The CDR3 DNA sequence: TGTGCCAGCAGACTTCTAGCGGGGTACACAGATACGCAGTATTTT.

This chain connects TRBV10-3 to TRBJ2-1, with no clear D. The V gene lost 0 bases and the J gene lost 6 bases, with 6 bases spanning the gap. The CDR3 totals 13 residues. In germline, CDR1 is ENHRY, CDR2 SYGVKD. The CDR3 reads CAISESELNEQFF. CDR3 nucleotide sequence: TGTGCCATCAGTGAGTCCGAGCTCAATGAGCAGTTCTTC.

The rearrangement uses TRBV18 and TRBJ1-4, with a tentative D call TRBD1 (6 bases). Trimming pared 3 bases from V and 8 bases from J, leaving 13 bases between. The CDR3 totals 14 residues. Germline CDR1 reads KGHSH; CDR2 reads LQKENI. The chain's CDR3 is CASSPTGHVEKLFF. CDR3 in DNA: TGTGCCAGCTCACCTACAGGGCATGTCGAAAAACTGTTTTTT. The variable domain in full, completed from reference TRBV18 and TRBJ1-4, reads NAGVMQNPRHLVRRRGQEARLRCSPMKGHSHVYWYRQLPEEGLKFMVYLQKENIIDESGMPKERFSAEFPKEGPSILRIQQVVRGDSAAYFCASSPTGHVEKLFFGSGTQLSVL.

In this sample, this clone turned up a few times. V gene TRBV6-2 or TRBV6-3 combines with J gene TRBJ2-7; D is possibly TRBD2 (6 bases). V gave up 0 bases and J gave up 5 bases, with 17 bases separating them. CDR1 and CDR2 (germline): MNHEY, SVGEGT. The CDR3 loop spans 16 amino acids. CDR3 amino acids: CASSYSRGILSHEQYF. The CDR3 bases are TGTGCCAGCAGTTACTCGCGCGGGATTCTTAGCCACGAGCAGTACTTC.

The chain links TRBV2 to TRBJ1-2; D might be TRBD1 (5 bases). The CDR3 length is 14 residues. With 1 base removed from V and 8 bases from J, the gap between germline ends came to 14 bases. Germline V lookup: CDR1 SNHLY, CDR2 FYNNEI. CDR3 DNA sequence: TGTGCCAGCAGTGAAGTGGGGGGTTTCGAGGGCTACACCTTC. Protein sequence: CASSEVGGFEGYTF.

This chain connects TRBV28 to TRBJ2-7, with 7 positions matching TRBD2. CDR1 and CDR2 from the germline V gene are MDHEN and SYDVKM. V lost 6 bases and J lost 4; bases outside the gene matches: 9. The CDR3 has 14 amino acids. CDR3: CASSSGTTLYEQYF. CDR3 nucleotides: TGTGCCAGCAGCTCCGGGACTACGCTTTACGAGCAGTACTTC. The full variable domain, rest sourced from reference TRBV28 and TRBJ2-7, is DVKVTQSSRYLVKRTGEKVFLECVQDMDHENMFWYRQDPGLGLRLIYFSYDVKMKEKGDIPEGYSVSREKKERFSLILESASTNQTSMYLCASSSGTTLYEQYFGPGTRLTVT.

This chain joins TRBV9 and TRBJ2-2; TRBD1 aligns across 7 bases. V was pared by 0 bases and J by 4 bases, with 3 bases of the junction left unmatched. The CDR3 is 15 amino acids. Germline V gene sequence: CDR1 SGDLS, CDR2 YYNGEE. The CDR3 DNA is TGTGCCAGCAGCGTAGGGGACAGATCCACCGGGGAGCTGTTTTTT. Its translation: CASSVGDRSTGELFF.

The J gene is TRBJ2-1, the V gene TRBV14, with 14 positions matching TRBD2. From germline, CDR1 is SGHDN and CDR2 FVKESK. The J segment lost 2 bases and the V segment lost 0 bases, leaving 0 bases of the junction unmatched. The CDR3 loop spans 17 amino acids. Here the CDR3 reads CASSQEGLAGAYNEQFF. CDR3 coding DNA: TGTGCCAGCAGCCAAGAGGGACTAGCGGGAGCCTACAATGAGCAGTTCTTC.

This clone has only one observation. V is TRBV21-1 and J is TRBJ2-2; the table assigns TRBD2, which was not confirmed against the DNA. TRBV21-1 is a documented pseudogene. This CDR3 has 12 amino acids. CDR3 amino acids: CASRAGAGELFF. In nucleotides, the CDR3 is TGTGCCAGCAGGGCGGGGGCCGGGGAGCTGTTTTTT.

The chain links TRBV9 to TRBJ1-2, with no clear D. The germline gives CDR1 SGDLS, CDR2 YYNGEE. CDR3 length: 14 residues. Trimming stripped 4 bases from V and 7 bases from J, with 17 bases between. DNA for the CDR3: TGTGCCAGCAGCCCCCGGGTCCAACGAGCTGGCTACACCTTC. This sequence encodes CASSPRVQRAGYTF.

The chain carries TRBV28 and TRBJ1-2; TRBD1 matches 10 bases. The CDR3 is 12 amino acids. Germline values: CDR1 MDHEN, CDR2 SYDVKM. V lost 8 bases to trimming and J lost 4 bases; unmatched junction nucleotides: 1. The CDR3, as DNA: TGTGCCAGCGGGGACAGGGGCTATGGCTACACCTTC. This sequence encodes CASGDRGYGYTF.

The table lists this clone with a few counts. The chain uses TRBV7-2 and TRBJ2-1; TRBD2 agrees at 16 bases. The trim removed 4 bases at V and 15 bases at J, leaving 3 bases unmatched. The CDR3 covers 13 residues. Germline lookup yields CDR1 SGHTA and CDR2 FQGNSA. The CDR3 is CASSYGTSGRVFF. In DNA, the CDR3 is TGTGCCAGCAGCTACGGGACTAGCGGGAGGGTGTTCTTC.

The chain recombines TRBV24-1 with TRBJ1-6; D is perhaps TRBD1 (6 bases). The CDR3 length is 16 residues. CDR1 and CDR2 (germline): KGHDR, SFDVKD. V shed 9 bases and J shed 0 bases, with 14 bases lying between them. As DNA, the CDR3 is TGTGCCACCGGGCCAGGGGAGACCTCCTATAATTCACCCCTCCACTTT. Translating it yields CATGPGETSYNSPLHF.